The present T cell receptor (beta chain) was sequenced within a study of cytotoxic CD8 clonotypes in ibrutinib-treated CLL. CDR1 is GTSNPN, CDR2 SVGIG, per germline (reference sequence). The CDR3 sequence is 13 residues long. V lost 3 bases and J 5 bases, leaving 10 bases between the germline ends. Investigators sought sequencing depths of between 1 in 200,000 and 1 in 1 million T cells. The method was immunoSEQ multiplex PCR; TCRdb's version includes in-frame clones alone and lacks a portion of them. The table shows over 120,000 clones, with around 76% occurring only once. Notes on the study in general: The study sampled sustained-remission and progressing patients at different times.

With regard to this clone: The antigen is not known.

The material was PBMCs, obtained after 24 months of ibrutinib treatment. The receptor was derived from a human donor with chronic lymphocytic leukemia. V is TRBV30 and J is TRBJ2-2; D remains ambiguous. The CDR3 sequence: CAWSPGRTGELFF. CDR3 in DNA: TGTGCCTGGAGCCCCGGCCGGACCGGGGAGCTGTTTTTT.